Listed below are T cell receptor beta chains from one sample, sequenced in a study of radiation and T cells in renal cell carcinoma. TCRdb's copy holds only in-frame clones and misses some; the assay was immunoSEQ multiplex PCR. Among roughly 140,000 clones, about 91% were seen once, and the ten largest hold roughly 13%. The sequencing here drew on blood, taken from a patient whose treatment included radiotherapy and nephrectomy. These receptors all stem from a woman between 50 and 59 years old with renal cell carcinoma. CDR3s leave out the opening cysteine and the closing phenylalanine or tryptophan. Fields, in order: V gene, D gene, CDR3 length, CDR3 protein. The D gene is left open where the match is weak.

>TRBV5-5|-|12
ASSLRGDNSPLH
>TRBV5-4|TRBD2|13
ASSWGGFSTDTQY
>TRBV10-2|-|9
ASSVSYGYT
>TRBV5-5|-|16
ASSLDSRSEFALTEAF
>TRBV6-1|-|11
ASRDSGRLEQY
>TRBV11-1|-|12
ASSRTGNTGELF
>TRBV6-5|-|11
ASSYAGINEQY
>TRBV11-2|-|11
ASSLGDNYGYT
>TRBV19|-|12
ASSMGATNEKLF
>TRBV7-3|-|11
ASSSAGAAEQF
>TRBV5-1|-|12
ASSLGLSNYGYT
>TRBV6-5|-|9
ASGGLYGYT
>TRBV6-5|-|13
ASSYAGRFNEKLF
>TRBV5-6|TRBD2|15
ASSVYTGTSGEETQY
>TRBV10-3|TRBD2|14
AISESIRGGQETQY
>TRBV5-1|-|11
ASRRGANEKLF
>TRBV5-5|-|12
ASSLVAGGYEQY
>TRBV6-5|TRBD1|11
ASSRDRVGGYT
>TRBV7-2|TRBD1|14
ASSLYHRGQGQPQH
>TRBV7-2|-|12
ASRVTGQQETQY
>TRBV5-6|-|12
ASRGWGRRTEAF
>TRBV6-1|-|11
ASSGISQETQY